Following are 30 T cell receptor beta chains from one sample sequenced in a study of spatial heterogeneity in lung cancer. Time point: blood at routine non-recurrence follow-up after resection. Unsorted samples of tumor, nontumor lung or frozen PBMC had their whole RNA sequenced. One entry per CDR3 protein, called by TCRdb with MiXCR from the 5' RACE reads. This sample yields tens of thousands of distinct CDR3 sequences, of which less than 6% are seen a single time; more than 20% belongs to the top ten. The sequenced sample was PBMCs, obtained at follow-up. These receptors all stem from a male donor with early-stage non-small cell lung cancer.

This clonotype was detected ten times or more. The CDR3 region is CASSSQGSMNTEAFF. CDR3 DNA: TGTGCCAGCAGCTCCCAGGGGTCCATGAACACTGAAGCTTTCTTT. This chain uses TRBV7-2 with TRBJ1-1; maybe TRBD1 (6 bases). CDR3 length equals 15 residues. The germline V gene encodes CDR1 SGHTA and CDR2 FQGNSA. The V gene lost 4 bases and the J gene lost 0 bases, with 12 bases spanning the gap.

This clonotype has at least ten counts. J is TRBJ2-1 and V is TRBV18, with 7 bases that match TRBD2. The CDR3 extends over 16 amino acids. Germline CDR1 is KGHSH and CDR2 is LQKENI. V was pared by 3 bases and J by 0 bases, with 5 bases of the junction left unmatched. CDR3 in DNA: TGTGCCAGCTCACCCAACCGGGACTACTCCTACAATGAGCAGTTCTTC. Amino acid sequence: CASSPNRDYSYNEQFF.

Ten or more counts support this clonotype. The chain uses TRBV27 and TRBJ1-6; TRBD1 agrees at 9 bases. The CDR3 runs to 14 residues. Germline CDR1 is MNHEY and CDR2 is SMNVEV (reference sequence). The junction had 8 bases not matched to a gene; V was cut back by 5 bases and J by 12 bases. This chain's CDR3 is CASSGPGQGKPLHF. CDR3 nucleotides: TGTGCCAGCAGTGGACCGGGACAGGGAAAACCCCTCCACTTT.

In this sample, this clonotype turned up many times. For the CDR3, the DNA is TGCAGCGTTGATGGGCGGGGCTCCTACAATGAGCAGTTCTTC. The encoded protein is CSVDGRGSYNEQFF. This rearrangement joins TRBV29-1 to TRBJ2-1, with D possibly TRBD2 on 6 matching bases. The germline V gene encodes CDR1 SQVTM and CDR2 ANQGSEA. The V end lost 3 bases, the J end lost 0 bases, and 9 bases lay between the germline ends. CDR3 size: 14 residues.

This clonotype was counted ten times or more. V and J are TRBV21-1 and TRBJ1-5; the table's D call TRBD1 went unverified against the DNA. TRBV21-1 is shown as a pseudogene. The CDR3 totals 15 residues. The CDR3 region has the DNA TGTGCCAGCAGCAAAGGGAGCCGGGACAATCAGCCCCAGCATTTT. This codes for CASSKGSRDNQPQHF.

This clonotype has a count of ten or more. V gene TRBV19 combines with J gene TRBJ2-2, with D unclear. Trimming removed 5 bases from V and 1 base from J, with 8 bases in between. The V gene's germline CDR1 is LNHDA and CDR2 SQIVND (reference sequence). This CDR3 contains 14 residues. CDR3 loop: CASSVDLNTGELFF. CDR3 sequence (DNA): TGTGCCAGTAGTGTTGACTTGAACACCGGGGAGCTGTTTTTT.

This clonotype was observed at least ten times. V and J are TRBV12-3 or TRBV12-4 and TRBJ1-3; D unresolved. The CDR3 extends over 14 amino acids. With 3 bases removed from V and 0 bases from J, the gap between germline ends came to 6 bases. The CDR3 here is CASSFQHSGNTIYF. In DNA, the CDR3 is TGTGCCAGCAGTTTCCAACACTCTGGAAACACCATATATTTT.

The rearrangement uses TRBV12-3 or TRBV12-4 and TRBJ1-3, with D maybe TRBD1 (5 bases). V was cut by 5 bases and J by 2 bases, with 10 bases left in between. The CDR3 totals 14 residues. CDR3 sequence: CASSPWGAGNTIYF. CDR3 coding DNA: TGTGCCAGCAGTCCCTGGGGCGCTGGAAACACCATATATTTT.

The rearrangement joins TRBV13 to TRBJ2-3; D remains ambiguous. Per germline, CDR1 PRHDT and CDR2 FYEKMQ (reference sequence). CDR3 size: 13 residues. Trimming left V 4 bases short and J 2 bases short, with 7 bases between. CDR3 amino acids: CASSSRTTDTQYF. CDR3 coding DNA: TGTGCCAGCAGCTCCCGGACCACAGATACGCAGTATTTT.

The sample holds a few counts of this clonotype. The chain is built from TRBV6-5 and TRBJ2-3; 10 bases align to TRBD2. Germline CDR1 is MNHEY and CDR2 is SVGAGI. J lost 0 bases, V lost 2 bases, and 2 bases had no gene match. The CDR3 runs 16 residues. CDR3 protein: CASSYRTSGSTDTQYF. The CDR3 coding sequence is TGTGCCAGCAGTTACCGGACTAGCGGTAGCACAGATACGCAGTATTTT.

J is TRBJ2-6 and V is TRBV6-2 or TRBV6-3; D is perhaps TRBD1 or TRBD2 (5 bases each). The CDR3 runs 20 residues. The V end was cut by 2 bases, the J end by 4 bases, with 24 bases between. Per germline, CDR1 MNHEY and CDR2 SVGEGT. The CDR3 spells CASSYVYLRGRFFGANVLTF. DNA of the CDR3: TGTGCCAGCAGTTACGTTTACCTCCGGGGCAGATTTTTCGGGGCCAACGTCCTGACTTTC.

This clonotype was seen at least ten times. The chain couples TRBV30 to TRBJ1-1; D is ambiguous. The CDR3 is 13 residues long. Germline CDR1 reads GTSNPN; CDR2 reads SVGIG (reference sequence). The V end was cut by 1 base, the J end by 8 bases, with 14 bases between. CDR3 amino acids: CAWSAIGIGEAFF. The CDR3 DNA reads as TGTGCCTGGAGTGCGATTGGGATCGGAGAAGCTTTCTTT.

This clonotype was counted many times. This chain uses TRBV23-1 with TRBJ2-5, with a possible D match to TRBD1 (5 bases). TRBV23-1 qualifies as an ORF whose function is uncertain. CDR3 size: 16 residues. V lost 0 bases and J lost 2, with 13 bases in between. The CDR3 DNA follows: TGCGCCAGCAGTCAATCGAGCCAGGGTGGGCAAGAGACCCAGTACTTC. Protein product: CASSQSSQGGQETQYF.

This clonotype was observed at least ten times. The J gene is TRBJ1-3, the V gene TRBV11-2; 9 bases are shared with TRBD1. The CDR3 is 17 residues long. J was trimmed by 3 bases and V by 4 bases; bases with no gene match: 10. Germline V lookup: CDR1 SGHAT, CDR2 FQNNGV. The CDR3 coding sequence is TGTGCCAGCAGCTCCGGGACAGGGTTCATTAGTGGAAACACCATATATTTT. Protein product: CASSSGTGFISGNTIYF.

This clonotype was found many times. The chain has TRBV28 and TRBJ2-3; D possibly matches TRBD1 or TRBD2 (5 bases each). Germline V gives CDR1 MDHEN, CDR2 SYDVKM. V dropped 3 bases and J dropped 7 bases, with 8 bases sitting between them. The CDR3 runs 12 residues. This chain's CDR3 is CASSFGTNTQYF. As DNA, the CDR3 is TGTGCCAGCAGTTTTGGGACCAATACGCAGTATTTT.

This clonotype has a count of ten or more. The rearrangement joins TRBV14 to TRBJ2-1; D possibly matches TRBD1 or TRBD2 (7 bases each). V was trimmed by 4 bases and J by 6 bases, leaving 13 bases between them. CDR3 length equals 14 residues. Per germline, CDR1 SGHDN and CDR2 FVKESK. The CDR3 loop is CASSPWEGANEQFF. CDR3 DNA: TGTGCCAGCAGCCCCTGGGAGGGGGCCAATGAGCAGTTCTTC.

J is TRBJ2-3 and V is TRBV20-1, with 12 bases identical to TRBD2. The CDR3 runs 15 residues. Germline trimming cut 3 bases from V and 6 bases from J; bases unmatched to any gene: 7. CDR1 is DFQATT and CDR2 is SNEGSKA in the germline V gene (reference sequence). DNA of the CDR3: TGCAGTGCTAGCGAACTAGCGGGGGGTTTCGATACGCAGTATTTT. Its translation: CSASELAGGFDTQYF.

This clonotype was recorded many times. The V call is TRBV5-6, the J call TRBJ2-7; TRBD2 is a possible D gene (5 bases). Looked up from germline, CDR1 is SGHDT and CDR2 is YYEEEE. This CDR3 is 12 amino acids long. Between the trimmed V and J ends, which lost 4 bases and 2 bases, there was a span of 7 bases. CDR3 bases: TGTGCCAGCAGCCGGCGGGCCTACGAGCAGTACTTC. This sequence encodes CASSRRAYEQYF.

This clonotype was recorded a few times. V and J are TRBV5-6 and TRBJ2-1, with a weak D call TRBD2 (6 bases). Trimming took off 4 bases at V and 4 bases at J, with 18 bases between the two ends. Germline lookup yields CDR1 SGHDT and CDR2 YYEEEE. This CDR3 comprises 16 residues. CDR3 protein: CASSDDGGAEYNEQFF. For the CDR3, the DNA is TGTGCCAGCAGCGATGATGGAGGGGCGGAGTACAATGAGCAGTTCTTC.

The table lists this clonotype with many counts. The CDR3 nucleotides read TGTGCCAGCAGGTACCCCGACAGGGGCTATGGCTACACCTTC. Translated: CASRYPDRGYGYTF. This chain links TRBV6-6 with TRBJ1-2; 8 bases line up with TRBD1. Germline trimming cut 6 bases from V and 4 bases from J; bases unmatched to any gene: 7. The CDR3 runs to 14 residues. The germline gives CDR1 MNHNY, CDR2 SVGAGI (reference sequence).

This clonotype was observed a handful of times. V and J are TRBV20-1 and TRBJ2-1, with D hard to call. The V end lost 0 bases, the J end lost 7 bases, and 19 bases lay between the germline ends. The CDR3 consists of 16 residues. The germline gives CDR1 DFQATT, CDR2 SNEGSKA (reference sequence). The CDR3 protein is CSARDPGSQLINEQFF. For the CDR3, the DNA is TGCAGTGCTAGAGATCCTGGGTCGCAATTAATAAATGAGCAGTTCTTC.

The chain joins TRBV6-5 to TRBJ2-2; D not certain. The CDR3 contains 11 residues. The ends were cut back, 7 bases at V and 2 bases at J, with 2 bases in the middle. CDR1 and CDR2 from the germline V gene are MNHEY and SVGAGI. The CDR3 region has the DNA TGTGCCAGCACTAACACCGGGGAGCTGTTTTTT. Its translation is CASTNTGELFF.

This clonotype was seen a handful of times. The chain uses TRBV5-1 and TRBJ2-7, with no clear D. CDR1 SGHRS and CDR2 YFSETQ come from the germline V gene. V shed 4 bases and J shed 5 bases, with 16 bases lying between them. There are 14 residues in the CDR3. The CDR3 nucleotides are TGCGCCAGCAGCCCGACCTACGGTGCCCACGAGCAGTACGTC. It codes for CASSPTYGAHEQYV.

There are a few counts of this clonotype. This chain joins TRBV12-3 or TRBV12-4 and TRBJ2-1, with 8 bases aligning to TRBD1. After removal of 1 base from V and 7 bases from J, the junction contained 6 bases not matched to a gene. This CDR3 has 15 residues. The DNA of the CDR3 is TGTGCCAGCAGTTTAGGGACAGGGAGTTTTAATGAGCAGTTCTTC. It codes for CASSLGTGSFNEQFF.

The CDR3, as DNA: TGTGCCAGCAGCCAGGTCCCGGGCCATGGCTACACCTTC. Protein product: CASSQVPGHGYTF. The chain is built from TRBV3-1 and TRBJ1-2; D not resolved. Germline CDR1 is LGHDT and CDR2 is YNNKEL (reference sequence). This CDR3 has 13 amino acids. V lost 3 bases, J lost 6 bases, and 11 bases lay in between.

V is TRBV7-3 and J is TRBJ1-2; 9 bases are shared with TRBD1. Germline loops: CDR1 SGHTA, CDR2 FQGTGA. The CDR3 covers 14 residues. J lost 8 bases, V lost 6 bases, and 10 bases had no gene match. DNA for the CDR3: TGTGCCAGCAGTCCCGGGACAGGGAGTCGGGGCTACACCTTC. Amino acids: CASSPGTGSRGYTF.

This sequence joins TRBV6-2 or TRBV6-3 and TRBJ2-2; tentative D call: TRBD1 (6 bases). Germline CDR1 is MNHEY and CDR2 is SVGEGT. The CDR3 totals 15 residues. V lost 4 bases, J lost 3 bases, and 12 bases lay in between. CDR3 residues: CASSWGRRYTGELFF. CDR3 DNA: TGTGCCAGCAGTTGGGGGCGTCGATACACCGGGGAGCTGTTTTTT.

There are a few counts of this clonotype. The chain has TRBV7-8 and TRBJ2-2, with 8 bases fitting TRBD1. The CDR3 covers 16 residues. Germline V lookup: CDR1 SGHVS, CDR2 FQNEAQ. V lost 1 base, J lost 1 base, and 2 bases stayed unmatched. The CDR3 sequence: CASSLGGTGNTGELFF. The CDR3 DNA reads as TGTGCCAGCAGCTTAGGGGGGACAGGGAACACCGGGGAGCTGTTTTTT.

In its sample, this clonotype was seen a few times. The rearrangement joins TRBV5-6 to TRBJ2-1, with 9 bases aligning to TRBD1. V lost 0 bases to trimming and J lost 6 bases; unmatched junction nucleotides: 4. There are 15 residues in the CDR3. Germline values: CDR1 SGHDT, CDR2 YYEEEE. This CDR3 reads CASSLEQGAINEQFF. CDR3 in DNA: TGTGCCAGCAGCTTGGAACAGGGGGCTATCAATGAGCAGTTCTTC.

This clonotype was detected only a few times. The chain uses TRBV11-2 and TRBJ2-2; possibly TRBD2 for D (5 bases). CDR3 length: 16 residues. Germline assignment: CDR1 SGHAT and CDR2 FQNNGV. With 1 base removed from V and 0 bases from J, the gap between germline ends came to 9 bases. The CDR3 reads CASSLGPSSNTGELFF. CDR3 nucleotide sequence: TGTGCCAGCAGCTTAGGCCCTAGCTCGAACACCGGGGAGCTGTTTTTT.